This record concerns one TCR beta chain sequence. This entry belongs to a study of blood T cell repertoires in COVID-19. The CDR3 is 17 residues long. With 3 bases removed from V and 3 bases from J, the gap between germline ends came to 21 bases. The germline gives CDR1 MDHEN, CDR2 SYDVKM. Participant reports of clinical history set cohort assignment. Assay used: immunoSEQ multiplex PCR; TCRdb lists only in-frame clones, some missing. The table shows hundreds of thousands of clones, with 85% to 90% occurring only once. The TCR originated in a man aged 25 to 40 who had recovered from COVID-19. Sequences were obtained from PBMCs or T cells enriched from blood (not recorded which). V gene TRBV28 combines with J gene TRBJ2-7, with D possibly matching TRBD1 (6 bases). CDR3 region: CASSLVLGGQSLYEQYF. The CDR3 DNA sequence: TGTGCCAGCAGTTTGGTACTAGGTGGACAGTCCCTCTACGAGCAGTACTTC.